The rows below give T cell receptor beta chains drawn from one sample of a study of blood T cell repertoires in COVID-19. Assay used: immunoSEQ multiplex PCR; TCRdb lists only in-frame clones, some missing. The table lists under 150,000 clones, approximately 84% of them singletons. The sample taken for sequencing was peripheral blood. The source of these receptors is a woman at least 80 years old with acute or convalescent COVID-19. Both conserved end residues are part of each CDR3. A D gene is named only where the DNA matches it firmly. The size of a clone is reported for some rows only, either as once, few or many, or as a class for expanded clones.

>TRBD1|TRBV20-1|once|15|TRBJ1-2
TGCAGTGCCAGTGGTGGACAGGCCGCTAACTATGGCTACACCTTC
CSASGGQAANYGYTF
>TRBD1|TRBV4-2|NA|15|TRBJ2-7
TGTGCCAGCAGCCAAGGGACAGGGACCCCCTACGAGCAGTACTTC
CASSQGTGTPYEQYF
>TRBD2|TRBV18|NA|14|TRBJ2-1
TGTGCCAGCTCTCCTAGCGGGGGAAACAATGAGCAGTTCTTC
CASSPSGGNNEQFF
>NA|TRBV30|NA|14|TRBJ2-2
TGTGCCTGGAGTTTTGGGGAGAGCACCGGGGAGCTGTTTTTT
CAWSFGESTGELFF
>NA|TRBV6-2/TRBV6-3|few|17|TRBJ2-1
TGTGCCAGCAGTTACTCCCCACCGGACGGACTCTACAATGAGCAGTTCTTC
CASSYSPPDGLYNEQFF
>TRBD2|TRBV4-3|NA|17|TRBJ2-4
TGCGCCAGCAGCCAAGATTTCTCGGGGGGAAGCAAAAACATTCAGTACTTC
CASSQDFSGGSKNIQYF
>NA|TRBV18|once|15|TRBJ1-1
TGTGCCAGCTCAGGGAGGTCGGGGCTGAACACTGAAGCTTTCTTT
CASSGRSGLNTEAFF
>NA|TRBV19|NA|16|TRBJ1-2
TGTGCCAGTAGTATCCGGGACACCGGAGAGCCCTATGGCTACACCTTC
CASSIRDTGEPYGYTF
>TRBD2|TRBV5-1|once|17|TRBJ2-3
TGCGCCAGCAGCCATAGCGGGGCCCGCCCCTCCACAGATACGCAGTATTTT
CASSHSGARPSTDTQYF
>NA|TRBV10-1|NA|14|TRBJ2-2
TGCGCCAGCAGTGGAGTCCCGAACACCGGGGAGCTGTTTTTT
CASSGVPNTGELFF
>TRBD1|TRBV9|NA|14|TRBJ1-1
TGTGCCAGCAGCCGGACAGGGGGCCAGACTGAAGCTTTCTTT
CASSRTGGQTEAFF
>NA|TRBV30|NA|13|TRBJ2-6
TGTGCCTGGATCCCGTCTGGGGCCAACGTCCTGACTTTC
CAWIPSGANVLTF
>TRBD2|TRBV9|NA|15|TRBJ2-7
TGTGCCAGCAGCGTAGGTCTAGCGGAGACCTACGAGCAGTACTTC
CASSVGLAETYEQYF
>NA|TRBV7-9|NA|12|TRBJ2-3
TGTGCCAGCAGCGTAAGCACAGATACGCAGTATTTT
CASSVSTDTQYF
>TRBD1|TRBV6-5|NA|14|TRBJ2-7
TGTGCCAGCAGTAGGGACAGGTTGTCCTACGAGCAGTACTTC
CASSRDRLSYEQYF
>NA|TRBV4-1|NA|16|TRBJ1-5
TGCGCCAGCAGCCAAGATTTCGGGGTTACCCTATGGCCCCAGCATTTT
CASSQDFGVTLWPQHF
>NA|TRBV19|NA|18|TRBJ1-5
TGTGCCAGTAGTAAATCCGGCAGGGTCGTTCGGCGCAATCAGCCCCAGCATTTT
CASSKSGRVVRRNQPQHF
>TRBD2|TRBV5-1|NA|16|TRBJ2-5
TGCGCCAGCAGCTTTTCCCCTAGCGGGTCAGGGGAGACCCAGTACTTC
CASSFSPSGSGETQYF
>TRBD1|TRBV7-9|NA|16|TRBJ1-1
TGTGCCAGCAGCATTAGACAGGGGCCAGGGGACACTGAAGCTTTCTTT
CASSIRQGPGDTEAFF
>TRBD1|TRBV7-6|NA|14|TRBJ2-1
TGTGCCAGCAGCCCTCACAGGGGTAAAGATGAGCAGTTCTTC
CASSPHRGKDEQFF
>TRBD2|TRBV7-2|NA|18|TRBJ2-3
TGTGCCAGCAGCTCCTTACTGAGGACTAGCGGGGGGACAGATACGCAGTATTTT
CASSSLLRTSGGTDTQYF
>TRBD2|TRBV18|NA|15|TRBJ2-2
TGTGCCAGCTCACCGAGCGGGGGAGATACCGGGGAGCTGTTTTTT
CASSPSGGDTGELFF
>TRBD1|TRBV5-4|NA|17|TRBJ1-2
TGTGCCAGCAGCTTGTGGCCTCGGGACAGGGATAACTATGGCTACACCTTC
CASSLWPRDRDNYGYTF
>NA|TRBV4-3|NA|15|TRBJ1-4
TGCGCCAGCAGCCAAGATGGCAGGGATGGGGAAAAACTGTTTTTT
CASSQDGRDGEKLFF
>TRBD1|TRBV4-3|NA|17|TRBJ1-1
TGCGCCAGCAGCCATGACTCCGGGACAGGGCCGAACACTGAAGCTTTCTTT
CASSHDSGTGPNTEAFF
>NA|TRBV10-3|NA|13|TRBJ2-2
TGTGCCATCAGCCCTACGGGTACCGGGGAGCTGTTTTTT
CAISPTGTGELFF
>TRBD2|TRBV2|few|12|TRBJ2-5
TGTGCCAGCAAGACTAGCGTAGAGACCCAGTACTTC
CASKTSVETQYF
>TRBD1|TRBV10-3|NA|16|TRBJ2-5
TGTGCCATCAGTGAGTTTCGGGACAGGGTTAAAGAGACCCAGTACTTC
CAISEFRDRVKETQYF
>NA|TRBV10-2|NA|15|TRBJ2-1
TGCGCCAGCGTGGCGTCAGGAACTTCCTACAATGAGCAGTTCTTC
CASVASGTSYNEQFF
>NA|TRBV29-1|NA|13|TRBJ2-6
TGCAGCGTGGCTACAGCTGGGGCCAACGTCCTGACTTTC
CSVATAGANVLTF
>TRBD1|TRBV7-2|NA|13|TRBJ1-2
TGTGCCAGCAGCTCCGGGACAGGGACTGGCTACACCTTC
CASSSGTGTGYTF
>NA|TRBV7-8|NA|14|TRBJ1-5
TGTGCCAGCAGCTTAGCACAGATCAATCAGCCCCAGCATTTT
CASSLAQINQPQHF
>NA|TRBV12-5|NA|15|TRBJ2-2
TGTGCTAGTGGTTTGGTAGGGGGGAACACCGGGGAGCTGTTTTTT
CASGLVGGNTGELFF
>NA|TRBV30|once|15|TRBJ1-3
TGTGCCTGGAGTGTACGCGGCAGGGCTGGAAACACCATATATTTT
CAWSVRGRAGNTIYF
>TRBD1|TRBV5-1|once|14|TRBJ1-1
TGCGCCAGCAGCTATGGACAGGTGGGCACTGAAGCTTTCTTT
CASSYGQVGTEAFF
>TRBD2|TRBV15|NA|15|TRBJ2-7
TGTGCCACCAGCAGAGTACTAGCGGGGAGGGGGGAGCAGTACTTC
CATSRVLAGRGEQYF
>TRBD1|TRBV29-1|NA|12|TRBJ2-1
TGCAGCGTTGGACAGGGTGTCAATGAGCAGTTCTTC
CSVGQGVNEQFF
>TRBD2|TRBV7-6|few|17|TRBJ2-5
TGTGCCAGCAGCCGCGGATATCGCGGGAGGGCCTATGAGACCCAGTACTTC
CASSRGYRGRAYETQYF
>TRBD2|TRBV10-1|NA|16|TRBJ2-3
TGCGCCAGCAGTGAATCAGGACTAGCGGGAGTGGTTACGCAGTATTTT
CASSESGLAGVVTQYF
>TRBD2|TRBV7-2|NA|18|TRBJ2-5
TGTGCCAGCAGCCAAGCGCTAGCGGGAACGCTGAATCAAGAGACCCAGTACTTC
CASSQALAGTLNQETQYF
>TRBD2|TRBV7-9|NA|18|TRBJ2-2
TGTGCCAGCAGCTTAGTGGGACTAGCGGGGGCGAACACCGGGGAGCTGTTTTTT
CASSLVGLAGANTGELFF
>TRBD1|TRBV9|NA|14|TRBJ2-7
TGTGCCAGCAGCACTCGGGACAGGCTGGCCGAGCAGTACTTC
CASSTRDRLAEQYF
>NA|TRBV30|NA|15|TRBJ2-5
TGTGCCTGGAGTGTACAAGGACATCCCCAAGAGACCCAGTACTTC
CAWSVQGHPQETQYF
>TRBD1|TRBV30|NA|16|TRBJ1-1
TGTGCCTGGAGTGGCTTGGTGACAGGGGAGAACACTGAAGCTTTCTTT
CAWSGLVTGENTEAFF
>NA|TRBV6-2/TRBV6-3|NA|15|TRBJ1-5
TGTGCCAGCAGTCCCACAGGGAGATGGAATCAGCCCCAGCATTTT
CASSPTGRWNQPQHF
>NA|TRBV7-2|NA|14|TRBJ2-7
TGTGCCAGCAGTCGCGGGGGCCCATCCTACGAGCAGTACTTC
CASSRGGPSYEQYF
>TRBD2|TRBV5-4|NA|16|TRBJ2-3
TGTGCCAGCAGCTCGCCGGGGAGGGACCCCACAGATACGCAGTATTTT
CASSSPGRDPTDTQYF
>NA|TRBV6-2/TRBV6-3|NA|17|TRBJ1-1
TGTGCCAGCAGTTACTTGGGTCTACAGTTAATGAACACTGAAGCTTTCTTT
CASSYLGLQLMNTEAFF
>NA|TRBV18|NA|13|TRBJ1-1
TGTGCCAGCTCACCCTCATGGGAGACTGAAGCTTTCTTT
CASSPSWETEAFF
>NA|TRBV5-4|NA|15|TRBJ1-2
TGTGCCAGCACCTTCAAACAGGGTAATCGGTATGGCTACACCTTC
CASTFKQGNRYGYTF
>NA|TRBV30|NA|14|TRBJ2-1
TGTGCCTGGAGTGTAAGTATGGCATACAATGAGCAGTTCTTC
CAWSVSMAYNEQFF